The 15 T cell receptor beta chains below were found in one sample sequenced in a study of cytomegalovirus exposure and HLA in healthy donors. The method was immunoSEQ multiplex PCR; TCRdb's version includes in-frame clones alone and lacks a portion of them. The data show over 110,000 clones, roughly four fifths seen once. The material sequenced was PBMCs. The receptors derive from a woman aged 25 to 39 in good health and CMV-seronegative.

This chain connects TRBV7-8 to TRBJ2-4, with a tentative D call TRBD1 (6 bases). Germline CDR1 SGHVS, CDR2 FQNEAQ. The V end was cut by 5 bases, the J end by 4 bases, with 15 bases between. The CDR3 totals 15 residues. The CDR3 DNA is TGTGCCAGCAGCGGACCGGACAGTTTTAAAAACATTCAGTACTTC. It codes for CASSGPDSFKNIQYF.

The gene calls are TRBV19 and TRBJ1-5; 8 bases map to TRBD1. With V trimmed by 6 bases and J by 5 bases, 9 bases remained unmatched. The CDR3 runs to 15 residues. Looked up from germline, CDR1 is LNHDA and CDR2 is SQIVND (reference sequence). The CDR3 DNA follows: TGTGCCAGTAGGGGAGGACAGGGAGATTATCAGCCCCAGCATTTT. This sequence encodes CASRGGQGDYQPQHF.

This clone occurred once. This rearrangement joins TRBV5-1 to TRBJ2-5; TRBD1 agrees at 7 bases. In germline, CDR1 is SGHRS, CDR2 YFSETQ. Trimming at V came to 7 bases and at J to 1 base, leaving 13 bases not matched to a gene. This CDR3 is built from 16 residues. The CDR3: CASRLTSGTVQETQYF. CDR3 bases: TGCGCCAGCCGACTTACCTCGGGGACAGTCCAAGAGACCCAGTACTTC.

The rearrangement links TRBV5-6 to TRBJ1-6; D unresolved. This CDR3 has 13 amino acids. Per the germline V gene, CDR1 is SGHDT and CDR2 is YYEEEE. Trimming shortened V by 0 bases and J by 13 bases, and 11 bases separated the two germline ends. The CDR3 DNA follows: TGTGCCAGCAGCTTGGTTTCTGGGAGCCCCCTCCACTTT. Translated, it gives CASSLVSGSPLHF. The variable domain in full, completed from reference TRBV5-6 and TRBJ1-6, reads DAGVTQSPTHLIKTRGQQVTLRCSPKSGHDTVSWYQQALGQGPQFIFQYYEEEERQRGNFPDRFSGHQFPNYSSELNVNALLLGDSALYLCASSLVSGSPLHFGNGTRLTVT.

The chain carries TRBV5-1 and TRBJ2-7, with 9 bases identical to TRBD1. V lost 1 base, J lost 6 bases, and 11 bases stayed unmatched. The CDR3 consists of 16 residues. Germline assignment: CDR1 SGHRS and CDR2 YFSETQ. This CDR3 reads CASSLFSDRGAGEQYF. The CDR3 DNA sequence: TGCGCCAGCAGCTTGTTCTCGGACAGGGGCGCGGGCGAGCAGTACTTC.

The chain carries TRBV5-1 and TRBJ2-5, with D perhaps matching TRBD2 (7 bases). The CDR3 spans 13 residues. Germline V gene data show CDR1 as SGHRS and CDR2 as YFSETQ. V gave up 6 bases and J gave up 1 base, with 10 bases separating them. CDR3 loop: CASNAGAQETQYF. For the CDR3, the DNA is TGCGCCAGCAATGCGGGGGCCCAAGAGACCCAGTACTTC.

The chain employs TRBV6-5 and TRBJ1-2; 7 nucleotides align to TRBD1. The CDR3 runs to 15 residues. Germline V gives CDR1 MNHEY, CDR2 SVGAGI. V shed 0 bases and J 7 bases; nucleotides not matched to a gene: 8. DNA of the CDR3: TGTGCCAGCAGTTACTCGTTCAGGGGGGTTGCTGGCTACACCTTC. Protein: CASSYSFRGVAGYTF.

For the CDR3, the DNA is TGTGCCAGCAGCTTAGGTCAGGGGCTGTTCGATGAGCAGTTCTTC. Its translation: CASSLGQGLFDEQFF. The V call is TRBV7-3, the J call TRBJ2-1; D is possibly TRBD1 (6 bases). Germline V gene lookup returns CDR1 SGHTA and CDR2 FQGTGA. The CDR3 has 15 residues. V was clipped by 2 bases and J by 8 bases, with 16 bases between them.

This chain uses TRBV2 with TRBJ2-7; possible D gene TRBD2, 5 bases. In germline, CDR1 is SNHLY, CDR2 FYNNEI. V lost 7 bases to trimming and J lost 1 base, with 14 bases between them. The CDR3 loop spans 14 amino acids. The CDR3 DNA reads TGTGCCAGCATGAGGGTCCCAGGATCCTACGAGCAGTACTTC. This sequence encodes CASMRVPGSYEQYF.

The chain is built from TRBV5-1 and TRBJ2-2; D gene uncertain. The CDR3 covers 14 residues. V was shortened by 4 bases and J by 0 bases, with 7 bases between the two germline ends. The V gene's germline CDR1 is SGHRS and CDR2 YFSETQ. This chain's CDR3 is CASSIGSNTGELFF. CDR3 nucleotides: TGCGCCAGCAGCATCGGGTCGAACACCGGGGAGCTGTTTTTT.

The chain recombines TRBV7-2 with TRBJ1-5; 9 bases align to TRBD1. Unmatched junction bases numbered 10, after V lost 4 bases and J lost 6 bases. The germline CDR1 and CDR2 sequences are SGHTA and FQGNSA. There are 16 residues in the CDR3. The CDR3 here is CASSSRDRVLGQPQHF. CDR3 sequence (DNA): TGTGCCAGCAGCTCCCGGGACAGGGTCCTCGGTCAGCCCCAGCATTTT.

This clone has just one count. CDR3 coding DNA: TGTGCCAGCAGCGTAGGAGGGAGCTCCTATAATTCACCCCTCCACTTT. This codes for CASSVGGSSYNSPLHF. The chain links TRBV9 to TRBJ1-6, with no clear D. V lost 0 bases to trimming and J lost 0 bases, with 7 bases between them. The CDR3 contains 16 residues. The germline gives CDR1 SGDLS, CDR2 YYNGEE.

This chain connects TRBV11-2 to TRBJ1-3; 7 nucleotides line up with TRBD1. This CDR3 region has 15 residues. Trimming removed 6 bases from V and 2 bases from J; junction bases left unmatched: 7. From germline, CDR1 is SGHAT and CDR2 FQNNGV. CDR3 protein: CASRETGTPGNTIYF. DNA of the CDR3: TGTGCCAGCAGGGAGACAGGGACCCCTGGAAACACCATATATTTT.

The chain has TRBV19 and TRBJ1-2; TRBD1 might be the D (5 bases). With 5 bases removed from V and 7 bases from J, the gap between germline ends came to 17 bases. Per germline, CDR1 LNHDA and CDR2 SQIVND (reference sequence). The CDR3 extends over 14 amino acids. The CDR3 DNA sequence: TGTGCCAGTAGTTCGGTGCTTGGGGCCGGTGGCTACACCTTC. Its translation: CASSSVLGAGGYTF.

This chain joins TRBV5-1 and TRBJ1-1; D is perhaps TRBD1 (5 bases). CDR1 and CDR2 from the germline V gene are SGHRS and YFSETQ. Trimming left V 0 bases short and J 4 bases short, with 13 bases between. This CDR3 is 15 amino acids long. Here the CDR3 reads CASSLGGQGGTEAFF. The CDR3 DNA reads as TGCGCCAGCAGCTTGGGTGGCCAGGGAGGCACTGAAGCTTTCTTT. The whole variable domain, filled in from reference TRBV5-1 and TRBJ1-1, reads KAGVTQTPRYLIKTRGQQVTLSCSPISGHRSVSWYQQTPGQGLQFLFEYFSETQRNKGNFPGRFSGRQFSNSRSEMNVSTLELGDSALYLCASSLGGQGGTEAFFGQGTRLTVV.